This is a list of T cell receptor beta chains from one sample in a study of T cells after yellow fever vaccination. A single record per CDR3 protein comes from TCRdb applying MiXCR to the 5' RACE reads. The sample contains hundreds of thousands of distinct CDR3 sequences, around 3.9% of which appear only once. The source material was PBMCs, sampled on the day of the yellow fever booster vaccination. The receptors stem from a man aged 18-30 years who received the YFV17D yellow fever vaccine. Each CDR3 is given with its conserved first and last residue. Fields, in order: V gene, J gene, CDR3 protein.

TRBV5-1,TRBJ2-2,CATRPGLADTGELFF
TRBV2,TRBJ1-4,CASRGTGGNEKLFF
TRBV5-6,TRBJ2-6,CASSKGPVTSGANVLTF
TRBV10-3,TRBJ2-5,CAIRGSLQETQYF
TRBV4-2,TRBJ1-6,CASSKIDRGHSYNSPLHF
TRBV12-3/TRBV12-4,TRBJ1-4,CASRPNVWGAAAKEKLFF
TRBV6-1,TRBJ2-1,CASLLRGGVYNEQFF
TRBV7-2,TRBJ2-2,CASSPHPTGELFF
TRBV18,TRBJ2-7,CASSPPPTDREHEQYF
TRBV12-3/TRBV12-4,TRBJ2-7,CASSLARDSGFLAFYEQYF
TRBV6-2/TRBV6-3,TRBJ2-7,CASSYERGDLYEQYF
TRBV7-2,TRBJ2-6,CASSLAVAGMGSGANVLTF
TRBV7-9,TRBJ2-3,CASSLTGTDTQYF
TRBV5-6,TRBJ1-1,CASSGTGALNTEAFF
TRBV20-1,TRBJ2-1,CSARQTGGFFEQFF
TRBV19,TRBJ1-1,CATRPWGDTEAFF
TRBV7-6,TRBJ2-1,CASSYLAGDYRVRSKDEQFF
TRBV4-3,TRBJ1-1,CASSHISLDGEAFF
TRBV4-2,TRBJ2-3,CASSQGTYSTDTQYF
TRBV4-2,TRBJ2-6,CASSGRSGANVLTF
TRBV14,TRBJ1-2,CASSQGRTGLRLNYGYTF
TRBV6-2/TRBV6-3,TRBJ1-2,CASSTALGPNYGYTF
TRBV7-9,TRBJ2-7,CASGLWDRVYEQYF
TRBV9,TRBJ2-5,CASSGGIQETQYF
TRBV21-1,TRBJ2-4,CASSNLAGAKNIQYF
TRBV28,TRBJ2-1,CASSTWTGGMYNEQFF
TRBV5-1,TRBJ2-1,CASSAAGTGKGGSYNEQFF
TRBV20-1,TRBJ2-3,CSARGRGERDTQYF
TRBV27,TRBJ2-6,CASSLMGGSGANVLTF
TRBV25-1,TRBJ2-2,CASSDPNAGTGNTGELFF
TRBV16,TRBJ1-5,CASSQLGQPQHF
TRBV5-1,TRBJ2-3,CASSLGQGHTDTQYF
TRBV20-1,TRBJ2-7,CSAIGTTYEQYF